The rows below give T cell receptor beta chains drawn from one sample of a study of blood T cell repertoires in COVID-19. The repertoire was sequenced with immunoSEQ multiplex PCR; TCRdb's copy has only in-frame clones and lacks some. The data hold 80,000 to 85,000 clones, with less than 85% observed a single time. Sequencing input: peripheral blood. The receptor source for this set is a human donor in a cohort sampled during active COVID-19. Both conserved end residues are part of each CDR3. A D gene is named only where the DNA matches it firmly. Not every row has a clone size; where given, it reads once, few, many or a size class.

TRBJ1-5,NA,TRBV28,NA,CASSFFMTGGQPQHF,TGTGCCAGCAGTTTTTTTATGACAGGCGGACAGCCCCAGCATTTT
TRBJ2-7,NA,TRBV7-8,TRBD1,CASSFDRGREQYF,TGTGCCAGCAGCTTCGACAGGGGGCGGGAGCAGTACTTC
TRBJ2-7,NA,TRBV6-1,TRBD1,CASSEGQGAYEQYF,TGTGCCAGCAGTGAAGGACAGGGAGCCTACGAGCAGTACTTC
TRBJ1-5,NA,TRBV7-8,NA,CASSLGHGKNQPQHF,TGTGCCAGCAGCTTGGGACACGGGAAGAATCAGCCCCAGCATTTT
TRBJ2-3,NA,TRBV28,TRBD2,CASSLTSGLTDTQYF,TGTGCCAGCAGTTTAACTAGCGGACTCACAGATACGCAGTATTTT
TRBJ1-1,NA,TRBV5-1,NA,CASRREQANTEAFF,TGCGCCAGCAGAAGGGAGCAGGCGAACACTGAAGCTTTCTTT
TRBJ2-1,NA,TRBV6-2/TRBV6-3,TRBD2,CASSRRGLAGGASSYNEQFF,TGTGCCAGCAGCCGACGAGGACTAGCGGGGGGCGCTAGCTCCTACAATGAGCAGTTCTTC
TRBJ2-7,NA,TRBV2,NA,CASSERYEQYF,TGTGCCAGCAGTGAACGGTACGAGCAGTACTTC
TRBJ2-3,NA,TRBV7-3,TRBD2,CASSLAGLAGTTDTQYF,TGTGCCAGCAGCTTAGCCGGACTAGCGGGTACAACAGATACGCAGTATTTT
TRBJ2-3,once,TRBV10-1,NA,CASSEGGTDTQYF,TGCGCCAGCAGTGAAGGGGGCACAGATACGCAGTATTTT
TRBJ1-3,NA,TRBV5-5,TRBD1,CASSPGGSGNTIYF,TGTGCCAGCAGCCCAGGGGGCTCTGGAAACACCATATATTTT
TRBJ1-5,NA,TRBV6-5,NA,CASSSADSNQPQHF,TGTGCCAGCAGCAGCGCCGACAGCAATCAGCCCCAGCATTTT
TRBJ2-1,NA,TRBV7-9,NA,CASSYIRGDGDKQFF,TGTGCCAGCAGCTACATCAGGGGGGACGGTGATAAGCAGTTCTTC
TRBJ1-1,NA,TRBV11-1,NA,CASSLVGGNMNTEAFF,TGTGCCAGCAGCTTAGTCGGGGGGAACATGAACACTGAAGCTTTCTTT
TRBJ2-1,NA,TRBV5-1,TRBD1,CASSLGDRGSYNEQFF,TGCGCCAGCAGCTTGGGGGACAGGGGCTCCTACAATGAGCAGTTCTTC
TRBJ1-1,NA,TRBV12-3/TRBV12-4,TRBD1,CASSFGQGKAFF,TGTGCCAGCAGTTTCGGACAGGGGAAAGCTTTCTTT
TRBJ2-7,few,TRBV7-8,TRBD2,CASSLSLAGDSYEQYF,TGTGCCAGCAGCTTGAGTCTAGCGGGGGACTCCTACGAGCAGTACTTC
TRBJ1-4,NA,TRBV7-9,NA,CASSPWADEKLFF,TGTGCCAGCAGCCCCTGGGCTGATGAAAAACTGTTTTTT
TRBJ2-1,NA,TRBV11-3,NA,CASSLAGLSNEQFF,TGTGCCAGCAGCTTAGCCGGACTCTCTAATGAGCAGTTCTTC
TRBJ2-1,NA,TRBV5-1,NA,CASSLDYGSSYNEQFF,TGCGCCAGCAGCTTGGATTACGGGTCCTCCTACAATGAGCAGTTCTTC
TRBJ2-5,NA,TRBV7-9,NA,CASSPGLLEQETQYF,TGTGCCAGCAGCCCGGGACTCCTGGAGCAAGAGACCCAGTACTTC
TRBJ2-3,NA,TRBV5-1,TRBD2,CASSPGLAGITDTQYF,TGCGCCAGCAGCCCGGGACTAGCGGGGATAACAGATACGCAGTATTTT
TRBJ1-2,NA,TRBV5-1,TRBD1,CASSSGTGWGYGYTF,TGCGCCAGCAGCTCGGGGACAGGGTGGGGCTATGGCTACACCTTC
TRBJ2-3,NA,TRBV5-5,TRBD1,CASSQGQGFADTQYF,TGTGCCAGCAGCCAGGGACAGGGGTTTGCAGATACGCAGTATTTT
TRBJ2-5,NA,TRBV21-1,NA,CASSKVVDGQWETQYF,TGTGCCAGCAGCAAAGTGGTGGATGGACAGTGGGAGACCCAGTACTTC
TRBJ2-3,NA,TRBV7-9,TRBD2,CASRTAGGTDTQYF,TGTGCCAGCAGGACAGCGGGGGGCACAGATACGCAGTATTTT
TRBJ1-2,NA,TRBV5-1,TRBD1,CASSLDGQGVSGYTF,TGCGCCAGCAGCTTGGACGGACAGGGGGTTTCCGGCTACACCTTC
TRBJ1-2,NA,TRBV28,NA,CASSHWDPGAQGANYGYTF,TGTGCCAGCAGTCACTGGGACCCAGGGGCCCAGGGAGCTAACTATGGCTACACCTTC
TRBJ2-3,NA,TRBV24-1,TRBD2,CATSDWSGVGDTQYF,TGTGCCACCAGTGACTGGAGCGGGGTGGGAGATACGCAGTATTTT
TRBJ2-3,NA,TRBV6-6,TRBD2,CASRVQSGGNTDTQYF,TGTGCCAGCAGAGTACAGAGCGGGGGGAACACAGATACGCAGTATTTT
TRBJ2-3,NA,TRBV19,TRBD2,CASTDTSGGYDTQYF,TGTGCCAGTACCGACACTAGCGGGGGGTATGATACGCAGTATTTT
TRBJ2-5,NA,TRBV5-1,TRBD1,CASRSQGARETQYF,TGCGCCAGCAGGTCACAGGGGGCTCGTGAGACCCAGTACTTC
TRBJ1-5,NA,TRBV18,NA,CASSPPSAGTNQPQHF,TGTGCCAGCTCACCACCCTCCGCGGGCACAAATCAGCCCCAGCATTTT
TRBJ1-4,NA,TRBV5-1,NA,CASSLWGRGDEKLFF,TGCGCCAGCAGCTTGTGGGGGCGAGGGGATGAAAAACTGTTTTTT
TRBJ1-1,NA,TRBV6-1,NA,CASSEGAGVMNTEAFF,TGTGCCAGCAGTGAAGGCGCCGGAGTCATGAACACTGAAGCTTTCTTT
TRBJ2-4,NA,TRBV4-1,TRBD1,CASSPPDRGDKNIQYF,TGCGCCAGCAGCCCCCCGGACAGGGGTGACAAAAACATTCAGTACTTC
TRBJ2-1,NA,TRBV28,TRBD2,CASSSRLASSYNEQFF,TGTGCCAGCAGTTCCAGACTAGCGAGCTCCTACAATGAGCAGTTCTTC
TRBJ1-1,NA,TRBV12-3/TRBV12-4,NA,CASSAAGIKAFF,TGTGCCAGCAGTGCAGCAGGGATTAAGGCTTTCTTT
TRBJ1-1,NA,TRBV19,NA,CASREQVGAAFF,TGTGCCAGTAGAGAACAGGTCGGCGCAGCTTTCTTT
TRBJ1-4,NA,TRBV30,NA,CAWSVLGGRSEKLFF,TGTGCCTGGAGTGTACTGGGGGGAAGGTCGGAAAAACTGTTTTTT
TRBJ1-1,NA,TRBV5-1,NA,CASSFHGENTEAFF,TGCGCCAGCAGCTTCCACGGGGAGAACACTGAAGCTTTCTTT
TRBJ1-3,NA,TRBV6-5,NA,CASSYGPPVSGNTIYF,TGTGCCAGCAGTTACGGGCCTCCCGTCTCTGGAAACACCATATATTTT
TRBJ2-3,NA,TRBV3-1/TRBV3-2,NA,CASSQGLVTDTQYF,TGTGCCAGCAGCCAAGGCCTAGTCACAGATACGCAGTATTTT
TRBJ2-4,few,TRBV5-6,NA,CASSLGGRWELNIQYF,TGTGCCAGCAGCTTGGGAGGGAGGTGGGAGTTGAACATTCAGTACTTC
TRBJ1-5,NA,TRBV2,TRBD1,CASSKQGVINQPQHF,TGTGCCAGCAGTAAACAGGGGGTTATCAATCAGCCCCAGCATTTT
TRBJ1-2,NA,TRBV19,NA,CASSNSYGYTF,TGTGCCAGTAGTAACAGCTATGGCTACACCTTC
TRBJ2-7,medium-sized,TRBV3-1/TRBV3-2,NA,CASSPDQGEQYF,TGTGCCAGCAGCCCCGACCAGGGCGAGCAGTACTTC
TRBJ2-5,NA,TRBV11-3,TRBD2,CASSEGTSGAEYF,TGTGCCAGCAGCGAGGGGACTAGCGGGGCTGAGTACTTC
TRBJ1-6,NA,TRBV28,NA,CASSLGGSSYNSPLHF,TGTGCCAGCAGTTTGGGGGGGAGCTCCTATAATTCACCCCTCCACTTT
TRBJ1-1,NA,TRBV28,TRBD1,CASSFSRDRVTTEAFF,TGTGCCAGCAGTTTTTCCCGAGACAGGGTAACCACTGAAGCTTTCTTT
TRBJ1-2,NA,TRBV15,NA,CATSRDMGHGYTF,TGTGCCACCAGCAGAGATATGGGCCATGGCTACACCTTC
TRBJ2-7,NA,TRBV2,NA,CASSERVLREQYF,TGTGCCAGCAGTGAGCGGGTCCTCAGGGAGCAGTACTTC
TRBJ1-5,NA,TRBV3-1/TRBV3-2,NA,CASSQDPRSNQPQHF,TGTGCCAGCAGCCAAGATCCCAGGAGCAATCAGCCCCAGCATTTT
TRBJ2-1,NA,TRBV5-1,TRBD2,CASSQQGTSGGRNEQFF,TGCGCCAGCAGCCAGCAGGGGACTAGCGGGGGGCGCAATGAGCAGTTCTTC
TRBJ1-1,NA,TRBV7-9,NA,CASSLDTGSEAFF,TGTGCCAGCAGCTTAGACACAGGGTCTGAAGCTTTCTTT
TRBJ1-2,NA,TRBV5-1,TRBD1,CASRYTPGQSNYGYTF,TGCGCCAGCAGATATACCCCGGGACAGAGTAACTATGGCTACACCTTC
TRBJ1-1,NA,TRBV18,NA,CASSRRTTMNTEAFF,TGTGCCAGCTCACGACGGACAACCATGAACACTGAAGCTTTCTTT